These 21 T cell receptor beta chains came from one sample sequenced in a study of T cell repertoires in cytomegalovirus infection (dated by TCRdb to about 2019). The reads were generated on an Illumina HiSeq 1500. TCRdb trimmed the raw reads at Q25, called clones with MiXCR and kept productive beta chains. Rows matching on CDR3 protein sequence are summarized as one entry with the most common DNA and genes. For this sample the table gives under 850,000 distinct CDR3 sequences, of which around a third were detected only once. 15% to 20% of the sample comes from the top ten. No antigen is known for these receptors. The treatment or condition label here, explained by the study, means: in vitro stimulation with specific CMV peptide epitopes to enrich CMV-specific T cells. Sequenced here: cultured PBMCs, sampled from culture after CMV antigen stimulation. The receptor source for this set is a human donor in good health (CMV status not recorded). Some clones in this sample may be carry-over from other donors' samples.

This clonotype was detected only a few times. The CDR3 DNA is TGTGCCAGCAGCCCCGGGACTAGCTACCGCGAGCAGTACTTC. Amino acids: CASSPGTSYREQYF. The chain combines TRBV12-3 or TRBV12-4 with TRBJ2-7, with 9 bases identical to TRBD2. J was trimmed by 6 bases and V by 6 bases; bases with no gene match: 9. The length of the CDR3 is 14 residues.

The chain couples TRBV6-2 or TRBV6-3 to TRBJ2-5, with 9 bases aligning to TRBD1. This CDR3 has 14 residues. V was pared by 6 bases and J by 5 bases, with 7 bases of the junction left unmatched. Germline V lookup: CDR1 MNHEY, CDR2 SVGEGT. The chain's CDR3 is CASRKTGGRETQYF. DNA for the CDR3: TGTGCCAGCAGAAAAACAGGGGGCCGGGAGACCCAGTACTTC.

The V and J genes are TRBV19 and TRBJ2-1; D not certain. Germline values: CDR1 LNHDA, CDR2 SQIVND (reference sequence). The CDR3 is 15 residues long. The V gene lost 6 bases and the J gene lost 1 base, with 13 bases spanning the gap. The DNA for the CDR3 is TGTGCCAGTAGAGACGTGCCGTGGTCCTACAATGAGCAGTTCTTC. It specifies CASRDVPWSYNEQFF.

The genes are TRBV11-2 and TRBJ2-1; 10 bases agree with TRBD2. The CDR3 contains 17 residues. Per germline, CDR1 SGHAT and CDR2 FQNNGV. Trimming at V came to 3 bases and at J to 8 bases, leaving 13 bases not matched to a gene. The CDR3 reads CASSLRRSAGGPDEQFF. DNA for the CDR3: TGTGCCAGCAGCTTGCGCAGATCAGCGGGAGGGCCCGATGAGCAGTTCTTC.

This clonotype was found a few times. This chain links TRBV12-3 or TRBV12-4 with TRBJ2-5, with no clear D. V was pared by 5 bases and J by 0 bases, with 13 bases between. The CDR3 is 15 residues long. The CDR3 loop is CASSIRLPYQETQYF. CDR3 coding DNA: TGTGCCAGCAGTATCAGGTTACCGTACCAAGAGACCCAGTACTTC.

Here the CDR3 reads CATSIHRGGTEAFF. The CDR3 bases are TGTGCCACCAGCATTCACAGGGGAGGGACTGAAGCTTTCTTT. The gene calls are TRBV15 and TRBJ1-1, with 7 bases matching TRBD1. The CDR3 totals 14 residues. V was pared by 4 bases and J by 5 bases, with 7 bases of the junction left unmatched. The germline CDR1 and CDR2 sequences are LNHNV and YYDKDF (reference sequence). Full variable domain (outside the CDR3, taken from reference TRBV15 and TRBJ1-1): DAMVIQNPRYQVTQFGKPVTLSCSQTLNHNVMYWYQQKSSQAPKLLFHYYDKDFNNEADTPDNFQSRRPNTSFCFLDIRSPGLGDTAMYLCATSIHRGGTEAFFGQGTRLTVV.

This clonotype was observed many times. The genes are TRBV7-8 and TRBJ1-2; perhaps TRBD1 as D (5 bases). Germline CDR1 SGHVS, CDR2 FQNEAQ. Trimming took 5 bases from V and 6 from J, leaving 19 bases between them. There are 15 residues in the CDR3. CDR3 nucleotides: TGTGCCAGCAGCCTACACTCTGGGGGGGAAGATGGCTACACCTTC. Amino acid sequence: CASSLHSGGEDGYTF.

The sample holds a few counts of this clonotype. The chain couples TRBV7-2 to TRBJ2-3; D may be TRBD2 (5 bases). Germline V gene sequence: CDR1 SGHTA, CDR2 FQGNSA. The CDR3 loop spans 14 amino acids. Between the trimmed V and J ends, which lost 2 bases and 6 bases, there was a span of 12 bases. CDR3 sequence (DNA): TGTGCCAGCAGCTTATCCCGGGATTGGGATACGCAGTATTTT. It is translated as CASSLSRDWDTQYF.

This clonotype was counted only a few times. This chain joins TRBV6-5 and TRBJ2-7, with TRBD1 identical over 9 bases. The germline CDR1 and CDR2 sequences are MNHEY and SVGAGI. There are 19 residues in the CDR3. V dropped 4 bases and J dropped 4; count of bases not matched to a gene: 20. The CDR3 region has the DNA TGTGCCAGCAGTTCGTACATCGGGGCCGCCGGGACAGGGTTATACGAGCAGTACTTC. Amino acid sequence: CASSSYIGAAGTGLYEQYF.

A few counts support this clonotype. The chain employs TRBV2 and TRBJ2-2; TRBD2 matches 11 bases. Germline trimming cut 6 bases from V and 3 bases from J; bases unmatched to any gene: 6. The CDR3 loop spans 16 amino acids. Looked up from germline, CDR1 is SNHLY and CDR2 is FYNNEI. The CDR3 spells CASSRLAGLDTGELFF. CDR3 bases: TGTGCCAGCAGCCGACTAGCGGGGCTCGACACCGGGGAGCTGTTTTTT.

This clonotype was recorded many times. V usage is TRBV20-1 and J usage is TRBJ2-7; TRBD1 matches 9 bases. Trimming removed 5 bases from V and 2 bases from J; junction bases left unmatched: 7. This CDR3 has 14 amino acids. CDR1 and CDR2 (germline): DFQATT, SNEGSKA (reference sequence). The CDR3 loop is CSALQGAMAYEQYF. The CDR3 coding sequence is TGCAGTGCTCTACAGGGGGCTATGGCCTACGAGCAGTACTTC.

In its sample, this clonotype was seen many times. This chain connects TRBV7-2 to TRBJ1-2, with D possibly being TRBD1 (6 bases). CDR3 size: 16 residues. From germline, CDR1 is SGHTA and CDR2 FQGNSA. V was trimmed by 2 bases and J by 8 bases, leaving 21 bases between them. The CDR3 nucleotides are TGTGCCAGCAGCTTACAGGGGTGGCCCAGTACAGACGGCTACACCTTC. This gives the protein CASSLQGWPSTDGYTF.

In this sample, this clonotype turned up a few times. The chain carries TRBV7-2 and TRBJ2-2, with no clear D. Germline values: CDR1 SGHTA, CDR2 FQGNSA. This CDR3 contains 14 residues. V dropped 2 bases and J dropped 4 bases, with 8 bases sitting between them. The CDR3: CASSLRVRTGELFF. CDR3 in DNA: TGTGCCAGCAGCTTAAGGGTTCGCACCGGGGAGCTGTTTTTT.

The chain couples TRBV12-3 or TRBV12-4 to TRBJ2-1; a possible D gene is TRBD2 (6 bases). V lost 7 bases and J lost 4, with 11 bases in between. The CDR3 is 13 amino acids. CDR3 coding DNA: TGTGCCAGCAATTGGGACTTATACAATGAGCAGTTCTTC. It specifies CASNWDLYNEQFF.

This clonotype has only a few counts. The CDR3 DNA follows: TGTGCCAGCAGCCAGGGACAGGGTGCTGAAAAACTGTTTTTT. This gives the protein CASSQGQGAEKLFF. This chain links TRBV6-5 with TRBJ1-4, with 9 nucleotides matching TRBD1. The trim removed 6 bases at V and 7 bases at J, leaving 6 bases unmatched. CDR3 length: 14 amino acids. Germline lookup yields CDR1 MNHEY and CDR2 SVGAGI.

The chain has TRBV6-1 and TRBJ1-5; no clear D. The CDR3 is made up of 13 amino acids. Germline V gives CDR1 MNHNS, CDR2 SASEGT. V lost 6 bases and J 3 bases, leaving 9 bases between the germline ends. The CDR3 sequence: CASRLGNNQPQHF. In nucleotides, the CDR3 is TGTGCCAGCAGATTGGGAAACAATCAGCCCCAGCATTTT.

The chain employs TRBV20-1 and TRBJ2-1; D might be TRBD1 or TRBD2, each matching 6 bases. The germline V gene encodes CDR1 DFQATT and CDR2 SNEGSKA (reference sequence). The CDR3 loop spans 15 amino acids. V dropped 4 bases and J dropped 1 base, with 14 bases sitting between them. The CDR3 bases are TGCAGTGCTATTTGGGGGGCCCAGTCCTACAATGAGCAGTTCTTC. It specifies CSAIWGAQSYNEQFF.

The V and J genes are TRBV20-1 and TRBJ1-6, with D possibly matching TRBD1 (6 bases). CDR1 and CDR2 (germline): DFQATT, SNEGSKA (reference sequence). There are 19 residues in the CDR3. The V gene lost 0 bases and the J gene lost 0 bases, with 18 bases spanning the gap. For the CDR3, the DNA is TGCAGTGCTAGAGATAAGGACAGTAGAAAAAGCTCCTATAATTCACCCCTCCACTTT. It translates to CSARDKDSRKSSYNSPLHF.

DNA of the CDR3: TGTGCCAGCAGCACCTGGACAGGAAGATTACGCAATCAGCCCCAGCATTTT. Translated, it gives CASSTWTGRLRNQPQHF. The chain combines TRBV7-8 with TRBJ1-5; TRBD1 matches at 7 bases. CDR1 and CDR2 from the germline V gene are SGHVS and FQNEAQ. The ends lost 5 bases at V and 2 bases at J; junction bases unmatched: 12. This CDR3 comprises 17 residues. Supplemented by reference TRBV7-8 and TRBJ1-5, the full variable domain reads GAGVSQSPRYKVAKRGQDVALRCDPISGHVSLFWYQQALGQGPEFLTYFQNEAQLDKSGLPSDRFFAERPEGSVSTLKIQRTQQEDSAVYLCASSTWTGRLRNQPQHFGDGTRLSIL.

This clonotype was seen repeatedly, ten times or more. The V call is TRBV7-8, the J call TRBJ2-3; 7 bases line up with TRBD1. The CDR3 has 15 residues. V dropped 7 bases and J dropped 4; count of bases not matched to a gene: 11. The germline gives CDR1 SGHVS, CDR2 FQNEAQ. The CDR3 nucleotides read TGTGCCAGCACCCCCGAGGACAGGTTACCAGATACGCAGTATTTT. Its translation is CASTPEDRLPDTQYF.

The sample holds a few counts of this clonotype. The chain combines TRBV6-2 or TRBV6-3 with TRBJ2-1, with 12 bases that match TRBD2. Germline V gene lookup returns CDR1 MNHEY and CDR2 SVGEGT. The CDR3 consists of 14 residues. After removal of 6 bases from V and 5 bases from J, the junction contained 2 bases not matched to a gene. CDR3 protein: CASRTSGSNNEQFF. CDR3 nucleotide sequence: TGTGCCAGCAGGACTAGCGGGAGCAACAATGAGCAGTTCTTC.